Listed here is a single T cell receptor beta chain. This entry comes from a study of OX40 agonist ivuxolimab in advanced cancers. The repertoire was sequenced with immunoSEQ multiplex PCR; TCRdb's copy has only in-frame clones and lacks some. The sample shows tens of thousands of clones, 65% to 90% of them seen only once. Between the trimmed V and J ends, which lost 6 bases and 6 bases, there was a span of 6 bases. The CDR3 is made up of 11 amino acids. Germline V gene data show CDR1 as GTSNPN and CDR2 as SVGIG (reference sequence). The sequence came from an adult with an advanced solid tumor such as melanoma, head and neck, liver or kidney cancer. The sample here was CD4+ or CD8+ T cells sorted from blood, taken in a trial of the OX40 agonist ivuxolimab. V and J are TRBV30 and TRBJ1-6, with D maybe TRBD1 (5 bases). CDR3 sequence reads: CACQGNSPLHF. DNA for the CDR3: TGTGCCTGCCAGGGTAATTCACCCCTCCACTTT.